This T cell receptor beta chain was sequenced for a study of vaccination effects on CD4 cells after COVID-19. Study as a whole: Samples that were drawn after vaccination came a median of 72 days after the second dose. Study-wide findings and caveats: Vaccine- and infection-induced clones showed marked clonal contraction late following vaccination.

This clone occurred once. Its antigen is undetermined. The CDR3 spans 16 residues. Germline V lookup: CDR1 MDHEN, CDR2 SYDVKM. The germline V and J ends were trimmed by 1 base and 0 bases, with 10 bases remaining between them. Libraries were prepared by immunoSEQ multiplex PCR; TCRdb keeps only in-frame clonotypes and omits some of them. Of about 57,000 clones listed, under 85% are singletons. With more than 9 days of culture completed, CD4+ T cells were isolated. The vaccine given was either BNT162b2 or mRNA-1273, in two doses. Vaccinated participants had no history of SARS-CoV-2 infection and tested negative for nucleocapsid antibodies. On days 3 and 7, fresh IL-2 medium replaced half the medium.

This receptor was obtained from a human donor who received a COVID-19 vaccine. This chain joins TRBV28 and TRBJ2-1; possibly TRBD1 or TRBD2 for D (5 bases each). The source was CD4+ T cells from PBMCs cultured without peptide, collected after COVID-19 vaccination. The CDR3 is CASSLSGPFSYNEQFF. CDR3 bases: TGTGCCAGCAGTTTATCGGGGCCCTTCTCCTACAATGAGCAGTTCTTC.